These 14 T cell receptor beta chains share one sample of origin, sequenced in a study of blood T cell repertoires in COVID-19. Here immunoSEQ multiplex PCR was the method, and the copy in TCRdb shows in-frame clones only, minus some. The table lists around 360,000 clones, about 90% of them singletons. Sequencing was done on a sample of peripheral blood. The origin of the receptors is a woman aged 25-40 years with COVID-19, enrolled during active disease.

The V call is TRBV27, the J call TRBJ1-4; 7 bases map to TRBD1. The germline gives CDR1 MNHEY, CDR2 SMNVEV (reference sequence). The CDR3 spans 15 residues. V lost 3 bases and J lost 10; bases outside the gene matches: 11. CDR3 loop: CASSFSETGRGKLFF. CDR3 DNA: TGTGCCAGCAGTTTCTCAGAGACAGGGAGAGGAAAACTGTTTTTT.

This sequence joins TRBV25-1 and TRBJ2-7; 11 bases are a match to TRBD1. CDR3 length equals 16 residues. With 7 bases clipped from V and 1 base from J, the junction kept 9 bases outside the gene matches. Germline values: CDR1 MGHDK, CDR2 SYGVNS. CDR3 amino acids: CASTEGGQGGSYEQYF. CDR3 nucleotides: TGTGCCAGCACCGAAGGGGGACAGGGGGGTTCCTACGAGCAGTACTTC.

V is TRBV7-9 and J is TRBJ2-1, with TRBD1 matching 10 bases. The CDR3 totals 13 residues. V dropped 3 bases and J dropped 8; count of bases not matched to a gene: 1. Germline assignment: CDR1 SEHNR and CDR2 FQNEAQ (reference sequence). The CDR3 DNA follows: TGTGCCAGCAGCTTCGGGACAGGGGATGAGCAGTTCTTC. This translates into CASSFGTGDEQFF.

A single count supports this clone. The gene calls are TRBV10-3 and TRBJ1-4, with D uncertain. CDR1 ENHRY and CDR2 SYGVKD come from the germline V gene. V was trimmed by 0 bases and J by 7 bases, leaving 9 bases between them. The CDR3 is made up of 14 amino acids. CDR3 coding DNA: TGTGCCATCAGTGAGTCGTCGGGGATTGAAAAACTGTTTTTT. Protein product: CAISESSGIEKLFF.

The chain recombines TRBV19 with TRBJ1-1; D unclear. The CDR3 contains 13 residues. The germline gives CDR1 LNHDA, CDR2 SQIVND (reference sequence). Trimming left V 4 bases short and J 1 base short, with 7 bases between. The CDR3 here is CASSTQSNTEAFF. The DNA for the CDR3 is TGTGCCAGTAGTACACAGTCGAACACTGAAGCTTTCTTT.

The CDR3 is CASSPLGSTDTQYF. In DNA, the CDR3 is TGTGCCAGTAGTCCCCTCGGGAGCACAGATACGCAGTATTTT. This chain joins TRBV19 and TRBJ2-3; no clear D. This CDR3 is 14 amino acids long. Per the germline V gene, CDR1 is LNHDA and CDR2 is SQIVND (reference sequence). V dropped 5 bases and J dropped 0 bases, with 9 bases sitting between them.

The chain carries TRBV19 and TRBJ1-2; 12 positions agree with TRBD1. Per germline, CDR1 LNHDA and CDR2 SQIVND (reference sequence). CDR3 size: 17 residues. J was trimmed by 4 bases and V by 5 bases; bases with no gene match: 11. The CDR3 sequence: CASSSLQGQGAFYGYTF. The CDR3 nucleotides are TGTGCCAGTAGTTCACTGCAGGGACAGGGGGCGTTCTATGGCTACACCTTC.

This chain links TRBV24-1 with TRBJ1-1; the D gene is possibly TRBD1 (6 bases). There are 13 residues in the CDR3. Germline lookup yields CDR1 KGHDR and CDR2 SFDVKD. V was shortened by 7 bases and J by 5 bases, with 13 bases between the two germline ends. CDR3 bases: TGTGCCACCAGATCAGGGGTGAGGACTGAAGCTTTCTTT. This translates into CATRSGVRTEAFF.

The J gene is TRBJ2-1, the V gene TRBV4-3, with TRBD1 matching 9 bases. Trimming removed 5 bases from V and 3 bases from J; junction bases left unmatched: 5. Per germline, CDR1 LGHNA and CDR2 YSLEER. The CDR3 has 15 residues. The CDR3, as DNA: TGCGCCAGCAGCTACGACAGGGGGGACTACAATGAGCAGTTCTTC. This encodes CASSYDRGDYNEQFF.

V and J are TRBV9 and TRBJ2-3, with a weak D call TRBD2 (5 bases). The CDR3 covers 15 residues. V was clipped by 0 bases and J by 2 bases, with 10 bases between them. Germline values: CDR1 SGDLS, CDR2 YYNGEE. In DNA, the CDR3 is TGTGCCAGCAGCGTAGTGGTGGGAGTCACAGATACGCAGTATTTT. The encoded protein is CASSVVVGVTDTQYF.

The CDR3 nucleotides are TGTGCCAGCAGCGAAGACAGGGGGCGCCGGGAGACCCAGTACTTC. It codes for CASSEDRGRRETQYF. V usage is TRBV5-4 and J usage is TRBJ2-5; TRBD1 aligns across 10 bases. V trimming: 4 bases; J trimming: 5 bases; junction bases outside the gene matches: 8. Germline V gives CDR1 SGHNT, CDR2 YYREEE (reference sequence). This CDR3 has 15 amino acids. The full variable domain, in which reference TRBV5-4 and TRBJ2-5 provide the parts outside the CDR3, is ETGVTQSPTHLIKTRGQQVTLRCSSQSGHNTVSWYQQALGQGPQFIFQYYREEENGRGNFPPRFSGLQFPNYSSELNVNALELDDSALYLCASSEDRGRRETQYFGPGTRLLVL.

The CDR3 protein is CASSLGSGSGYEQYF. For the CDR3, the DNA is TGTGCCAGCAGCTTAGGTAGCGGGAGTGGCTACGAGCAGTACTTC. The chain uses TRBV11-3 and TRBJ2-7, with 9 bases aligning to TRBD2. The CDR3 runs 15 residues. Germline CDR1 SGHNT, CDR2 YENEEA. The ends lost 1 base at V and 3 bases at J; junction bases unmatched: 4.

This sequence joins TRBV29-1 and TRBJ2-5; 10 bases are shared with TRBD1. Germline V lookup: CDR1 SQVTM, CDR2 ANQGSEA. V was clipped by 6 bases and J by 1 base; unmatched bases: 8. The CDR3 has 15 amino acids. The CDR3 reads CSVTGGTGAQETQYF. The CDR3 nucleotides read TGCAGCGTCACTGGTGGGACAGGGGCCCAAGAGACCCAGTACTTC.

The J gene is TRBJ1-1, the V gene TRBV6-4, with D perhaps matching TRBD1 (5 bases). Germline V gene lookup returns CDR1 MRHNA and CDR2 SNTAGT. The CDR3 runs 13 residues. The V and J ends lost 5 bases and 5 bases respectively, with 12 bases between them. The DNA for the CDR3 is TGTGCCAGCAGTCAAGGGAGGGGAACTGAAGCTTTCTTT. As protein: CASSQGRGTEAFF.